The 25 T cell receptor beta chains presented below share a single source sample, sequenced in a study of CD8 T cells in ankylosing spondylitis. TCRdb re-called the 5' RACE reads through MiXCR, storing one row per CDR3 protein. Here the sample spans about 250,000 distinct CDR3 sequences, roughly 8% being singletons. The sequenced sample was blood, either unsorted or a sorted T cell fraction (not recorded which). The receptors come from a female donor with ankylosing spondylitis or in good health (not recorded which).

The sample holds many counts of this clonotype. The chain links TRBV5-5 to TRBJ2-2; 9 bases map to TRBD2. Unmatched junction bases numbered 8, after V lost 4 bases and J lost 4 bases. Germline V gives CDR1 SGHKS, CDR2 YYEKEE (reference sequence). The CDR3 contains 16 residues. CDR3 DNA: TGTGCCAGCAGCCTGACAGCGGGAGGATCCACCGGGGAGCTGTTTTTT. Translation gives CASSLTAGGSTGELFF.

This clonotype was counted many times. This CDR3 reads CASSLERPGAGELFF. The CDR3 DNA reads TGCGCCAGCAGCTTGGAAAGACCTGGCGCCGGGGAGCTGTTTTTT. The chain has TRBV5-1 and TRBJ2-2; D remains unclear. The CDR3 sequence is 15 residues long. In germline, CDR1 is SGHRS, CDR2 YFSETQ. V lost 0 bases and J lost 6, with 12 bases in between.

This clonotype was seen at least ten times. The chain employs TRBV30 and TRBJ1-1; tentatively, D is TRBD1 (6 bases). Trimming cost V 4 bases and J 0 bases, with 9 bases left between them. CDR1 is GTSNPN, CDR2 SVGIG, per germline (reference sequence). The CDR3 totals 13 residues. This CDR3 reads CAWTGEMNTEAFF. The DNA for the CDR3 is TGTGCCTGGACAGGGGAGATGAACACTGAAGCTTTCTTT.

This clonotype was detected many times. This CDR3 reads CASSATSTRYEQYF. CDR3 nucleotides: TGTGCCAGCAGCGCGACTTCCACCAGGTACGAGCAGTACTTC. The chain carries TRBV5-6 and TRBJ2-7; D gene unclear. Germline CDR1 reads SGHDT; CDR2 reads YYEEEE. With 4 bases removed from V and 4 bases from J, the gap between germline ends came to 15 bases. CDR3 length: 14 residues.

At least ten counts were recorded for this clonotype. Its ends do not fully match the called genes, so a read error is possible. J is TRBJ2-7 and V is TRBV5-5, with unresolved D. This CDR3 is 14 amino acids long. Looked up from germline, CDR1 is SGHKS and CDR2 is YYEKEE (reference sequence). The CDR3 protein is CASTLDVHDYEQYF. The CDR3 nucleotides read TGTGCCAGCACCTTGGACGTTCATGACTACGAGCAGTACTTC.

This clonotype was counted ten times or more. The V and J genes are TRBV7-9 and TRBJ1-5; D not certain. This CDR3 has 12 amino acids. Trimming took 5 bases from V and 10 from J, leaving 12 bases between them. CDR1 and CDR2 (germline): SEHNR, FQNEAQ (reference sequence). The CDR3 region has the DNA TGTGCCAGCAGCCCCTCGGAGGGTCCCCAGCATTTT. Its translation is CASSPSEGPQHF. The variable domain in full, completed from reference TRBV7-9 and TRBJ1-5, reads DTGVSQNPRHKITKRGQNVTFRCDPISEHNRLYWYRQTLGQGPEFLTYFQNEAQLEKSRLLSDRFSAERPKGSFSTLEIQRTEQGDSAMYLCASSPSEGPQHFGDGTRLSIL.

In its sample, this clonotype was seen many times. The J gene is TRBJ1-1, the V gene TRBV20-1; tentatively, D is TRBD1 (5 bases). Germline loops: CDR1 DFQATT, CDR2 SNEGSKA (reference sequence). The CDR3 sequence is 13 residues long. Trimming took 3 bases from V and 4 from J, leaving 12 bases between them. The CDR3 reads CSARVEGSTEAFF. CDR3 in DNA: TGCAGTGCTAGGGTTGAGGGGAGCACTGAAGCTTTCTTT.

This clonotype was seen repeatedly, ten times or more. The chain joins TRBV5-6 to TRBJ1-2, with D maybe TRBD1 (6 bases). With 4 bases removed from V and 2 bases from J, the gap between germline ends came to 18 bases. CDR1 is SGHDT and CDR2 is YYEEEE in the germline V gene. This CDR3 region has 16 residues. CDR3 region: CASSPPGQLLNYGYTF. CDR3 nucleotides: TGTGCCAGCAGCCCTCCCGGACAGCTTCTAAACTATGGCTACACCTTC.

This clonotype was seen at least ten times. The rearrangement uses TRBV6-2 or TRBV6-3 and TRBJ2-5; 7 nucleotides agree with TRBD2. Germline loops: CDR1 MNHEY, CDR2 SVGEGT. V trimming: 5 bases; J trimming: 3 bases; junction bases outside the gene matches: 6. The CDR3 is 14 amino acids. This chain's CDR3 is CASSPRDYKETQYF. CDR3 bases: TGTGCCAGCAGTCCCCGGGACTACAAAGAGACCCAGTACTTC.

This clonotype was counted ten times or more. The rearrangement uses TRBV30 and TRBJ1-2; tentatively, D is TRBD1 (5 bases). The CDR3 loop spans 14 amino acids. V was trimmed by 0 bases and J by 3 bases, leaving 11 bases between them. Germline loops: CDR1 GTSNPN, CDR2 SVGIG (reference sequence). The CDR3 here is CAWSVKDIDYGYTF. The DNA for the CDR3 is TGTGCCTGGAGTGTAAAGGACATAGACTATGGCTACACCTTC.

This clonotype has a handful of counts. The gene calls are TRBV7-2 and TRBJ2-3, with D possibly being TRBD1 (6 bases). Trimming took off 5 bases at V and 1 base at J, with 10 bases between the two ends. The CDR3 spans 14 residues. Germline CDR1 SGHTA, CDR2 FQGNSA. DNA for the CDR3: TGTGCCAGCAGCCCCGACAGGCGCACAGATACGCAGTATTTT. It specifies CASSPDRRTDTQYF. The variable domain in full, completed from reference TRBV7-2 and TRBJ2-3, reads GAGVSQSPSNKVTEKGKDVELRCDPISGHTALYWYRQSLGQGLEFLIYFQGNSAPDKSGLPSDRFSAERTGGSVSTLTIQRTQQEDSAVYLCASSPDRRTDTQYFGPGTRLTVL.

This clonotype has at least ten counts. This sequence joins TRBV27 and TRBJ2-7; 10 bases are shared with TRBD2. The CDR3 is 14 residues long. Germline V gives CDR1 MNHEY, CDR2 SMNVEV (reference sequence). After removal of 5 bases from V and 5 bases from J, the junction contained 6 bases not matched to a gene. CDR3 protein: CASSLRTSGNEQYF. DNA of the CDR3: TGTGCCAGCAGTCTACGGACTAGCGGCAACGAGCAGTACTTC.

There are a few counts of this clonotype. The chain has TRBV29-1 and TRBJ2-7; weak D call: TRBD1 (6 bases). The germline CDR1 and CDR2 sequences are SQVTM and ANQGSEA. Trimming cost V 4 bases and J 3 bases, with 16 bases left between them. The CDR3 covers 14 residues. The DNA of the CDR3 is TGCAGCGTTGTAAAGGACAGCCTCCTCTACGAGCAGTACTTC. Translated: CSVVKDSLLYEQYF.

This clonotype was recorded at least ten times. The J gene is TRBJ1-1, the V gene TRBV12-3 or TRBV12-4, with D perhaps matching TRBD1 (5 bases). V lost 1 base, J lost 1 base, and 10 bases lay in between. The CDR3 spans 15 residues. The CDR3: CASSLVQGANTEAFF. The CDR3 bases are TGTGCCAGCAGTTTAGTTCAGGGCGCGAACACTGAAGCTTTCTTT.

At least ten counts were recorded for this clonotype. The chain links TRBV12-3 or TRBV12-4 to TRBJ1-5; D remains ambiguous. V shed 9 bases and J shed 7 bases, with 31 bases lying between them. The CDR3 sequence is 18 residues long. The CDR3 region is CARSKLTDFSLFNQPQHF. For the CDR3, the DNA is TGTGCCAGGAGTAAGCTGACGGACTTTTCGCTCTTTAACCAGCCCCAGCATTTT.

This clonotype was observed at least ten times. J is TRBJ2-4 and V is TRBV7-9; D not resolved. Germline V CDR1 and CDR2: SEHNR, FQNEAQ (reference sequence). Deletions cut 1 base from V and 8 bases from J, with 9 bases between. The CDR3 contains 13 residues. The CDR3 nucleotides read TGTGCCAGCAGCTTAGGGCCACCCGACATTCAGTACTTC. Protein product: CASSLGPPDIQYF.

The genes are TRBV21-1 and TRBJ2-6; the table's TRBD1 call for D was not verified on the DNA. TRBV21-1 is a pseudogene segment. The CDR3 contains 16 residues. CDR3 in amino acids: CASLGGTAPGANVLTF. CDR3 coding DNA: TGTGCCAGCTTAGGGGGAACGGCTCCTGGGGCCAACGTCCTGACTTTC.

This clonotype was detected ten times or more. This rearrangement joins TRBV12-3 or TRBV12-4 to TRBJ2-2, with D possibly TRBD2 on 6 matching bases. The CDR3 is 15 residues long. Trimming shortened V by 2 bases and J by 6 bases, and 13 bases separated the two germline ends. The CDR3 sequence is CASSLISTSPGELFF. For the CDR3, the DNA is TGTGCCAGCAGTTTAATATCGACTAGTCCCGGGGAGCTGTTTTTT.

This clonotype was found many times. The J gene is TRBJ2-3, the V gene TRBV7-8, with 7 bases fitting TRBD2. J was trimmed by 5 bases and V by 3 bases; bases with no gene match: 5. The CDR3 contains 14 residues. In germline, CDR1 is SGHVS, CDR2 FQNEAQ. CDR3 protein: CASSFTSAGDTQYF. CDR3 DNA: TGTGCCAGCAGCTTCACTAGCGCCGGAGATACGCAGTATTTT.

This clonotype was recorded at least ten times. The CDR3 protein is CASNQRGGSLSYEQYF. CDR3 sequence (DNA): TGTGCCAGCAACCAGCGGGGCGGGAGTCTCTCCTACGAGCAGTACTTC. The chain joins TRBV6-2 or TRBV6-3 to TRBJ2-7; 7 nucleotides agree with TRBD2. After removal of 7 bases from V and 0 bases from J, the junction contained 12 bases not matched to a gene. CDR1 and CDR2 (germline): MNHEY, SVGEGT. CDR3 length equals 16 residues.

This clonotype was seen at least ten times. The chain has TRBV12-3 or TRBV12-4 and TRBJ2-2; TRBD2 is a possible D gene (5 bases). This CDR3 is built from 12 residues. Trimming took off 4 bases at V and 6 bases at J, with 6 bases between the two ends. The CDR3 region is CASSWRAGELFF. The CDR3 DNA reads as TGTGCCAGCAGTTGGCGGGCCGGGGAGCTGTTTTTT.

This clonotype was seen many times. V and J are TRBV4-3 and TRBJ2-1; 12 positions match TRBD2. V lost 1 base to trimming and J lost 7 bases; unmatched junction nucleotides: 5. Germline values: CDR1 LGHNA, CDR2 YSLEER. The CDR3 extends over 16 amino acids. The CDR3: CASSQGLAGVENEQFF. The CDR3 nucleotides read TGCGCCAGCAGCCAAGGACTAGCGGGAGTAGAGAATGAGCAGTTCTTC.

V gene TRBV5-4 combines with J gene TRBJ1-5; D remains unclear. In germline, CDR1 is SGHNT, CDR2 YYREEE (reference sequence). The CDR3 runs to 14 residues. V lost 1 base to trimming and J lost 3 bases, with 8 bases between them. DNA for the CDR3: TGTGCCAGCAGCTTGAAGGTTTCCAATCAGCCCCAGCATTTT. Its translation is CASSLKVSNQPQHF.

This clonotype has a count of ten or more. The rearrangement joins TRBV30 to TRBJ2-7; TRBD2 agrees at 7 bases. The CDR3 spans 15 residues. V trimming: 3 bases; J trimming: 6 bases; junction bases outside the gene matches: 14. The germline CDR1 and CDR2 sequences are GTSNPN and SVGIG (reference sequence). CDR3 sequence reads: CAWSGIGRGLSEQYF. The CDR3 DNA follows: TGTGCCTGGAGCGGAATTGGGAGGGGATTAAGCGAGCAGTACTTC. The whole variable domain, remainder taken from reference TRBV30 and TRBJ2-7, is SQTIHQWPATLVQPVGSPLSLECTVEGTSNPNLYWYRQAAGRGLQLLFYSVGIGQISSEVPQNLSASRPQDRQFILSSKKLLLSDSGFYLCAWSGIGRGLSEQYFGPGTRLTVT.

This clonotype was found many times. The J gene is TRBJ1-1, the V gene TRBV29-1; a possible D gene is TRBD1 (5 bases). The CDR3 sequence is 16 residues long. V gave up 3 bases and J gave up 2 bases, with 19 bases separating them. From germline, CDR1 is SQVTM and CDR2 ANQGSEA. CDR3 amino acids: CSVEGGRGPGNTEAFF. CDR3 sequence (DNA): TGCAGCGTTGAGGGAGGACGGGGACCAGGTAACACTGAAGCTTTCTTT.